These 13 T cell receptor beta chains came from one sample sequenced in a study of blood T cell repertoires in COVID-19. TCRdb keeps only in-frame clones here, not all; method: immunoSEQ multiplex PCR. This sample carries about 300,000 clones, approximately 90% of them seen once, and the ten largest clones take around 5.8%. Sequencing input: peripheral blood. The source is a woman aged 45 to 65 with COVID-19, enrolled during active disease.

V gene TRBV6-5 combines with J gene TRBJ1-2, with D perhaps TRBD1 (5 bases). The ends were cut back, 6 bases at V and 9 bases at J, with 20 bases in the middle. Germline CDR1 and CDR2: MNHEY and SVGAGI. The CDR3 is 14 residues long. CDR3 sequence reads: CASRRDPERDSYTF. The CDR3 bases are TGTGCCAGCAGAAGGGACCCTGAGCGGGATAGCTACACCTTC.

The CDR3 spells CASSMRQSGNTIYF. DNA for the CDR3: TGTGCCAGTAGTATGAGGCAATCTGGAAACACCATATATTTT. The chain joins TRBV19 to TRBJ1-3; D unclear. The CDR3 loop spans 14 amino acids. Germline V gene data show CDR1 as LNHDA and CDR2 as SQIVND (reference sequence). The V and J ends lost 3 bases and 1 base respectively, with 7 bases between them.

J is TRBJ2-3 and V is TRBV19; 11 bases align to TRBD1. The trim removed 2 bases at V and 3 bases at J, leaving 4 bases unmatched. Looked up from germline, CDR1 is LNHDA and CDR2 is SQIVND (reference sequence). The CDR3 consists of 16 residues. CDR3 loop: CASSITGTGGTDTQYF. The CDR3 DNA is TGTGCCAGTAGTATAACCGGGACAGGGGGTACAGATACGCAGTATTTT.

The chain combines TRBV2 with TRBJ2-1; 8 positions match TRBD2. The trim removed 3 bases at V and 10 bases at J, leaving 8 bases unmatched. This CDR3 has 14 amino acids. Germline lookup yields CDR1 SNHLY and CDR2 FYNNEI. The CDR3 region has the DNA TGTGCCAGCAGTGAGGAACTAGCGGTCGAGGAGCAGTTCTTC. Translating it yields CASSEELAVEEQFF.

CDR3 in DNA: TGCGCCAGCAGCTTGGGGCACCCCGGGCGGGGACAAAACATTCAGTACTTC. It specifies CASSLGHPGRGQNIQYF. J is TRBJ2-4 and V is TRBV5-1, with D tentatively TRBD2 (6 bases). The germline V and J ends were trimmed by 0 bases and 5 bases, with 18 bases remaining between them. CDR3 length: 17 amino acids. The V gene's germline CDR1 is SGHRS and CDR2 YFSETQ.

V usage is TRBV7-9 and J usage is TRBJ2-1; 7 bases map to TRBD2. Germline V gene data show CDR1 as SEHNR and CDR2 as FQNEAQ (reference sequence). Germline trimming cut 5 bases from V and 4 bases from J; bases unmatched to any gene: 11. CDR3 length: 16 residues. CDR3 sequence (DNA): TGTGCCAGCAGCGCCGCCGGGACTACTACTTACAATGAGCAGTTCTTC. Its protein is CASSAAGTTTYNEQFF.

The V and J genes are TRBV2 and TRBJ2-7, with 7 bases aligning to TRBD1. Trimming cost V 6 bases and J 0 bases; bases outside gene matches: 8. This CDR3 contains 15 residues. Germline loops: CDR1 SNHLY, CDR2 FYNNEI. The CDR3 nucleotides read TGTGCCAGCAGATACACAGGGGTTTACTCCTACGAGCAGTACTTC. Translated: CASRYTGVYSYEQYF. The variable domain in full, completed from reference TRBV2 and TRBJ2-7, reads EPEVTQTPSHQVTQMGQEVILRCVPISNHLYFYWYRQILGQKVEFLVSFYNNEISEKSEIFDDQFSVERPDGSNFTLKIRSTKLEDSAMYFCASRYTGVYSYEQYFGPGTRLTVT.

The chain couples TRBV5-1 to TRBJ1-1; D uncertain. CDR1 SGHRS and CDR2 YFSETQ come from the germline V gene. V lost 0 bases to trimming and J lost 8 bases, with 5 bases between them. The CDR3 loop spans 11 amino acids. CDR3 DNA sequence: TGCGCCAGCAGCTTGGCAGGCGAAGCTTTCTTT. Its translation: CASSLAGEAFF.

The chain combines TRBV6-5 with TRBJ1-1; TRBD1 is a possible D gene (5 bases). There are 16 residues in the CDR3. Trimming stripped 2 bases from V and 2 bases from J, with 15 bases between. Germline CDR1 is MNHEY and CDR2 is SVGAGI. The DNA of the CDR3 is TGTGCCAGCAGTTACGGGGGGGTCGGGGTAAACACTGAAGCTTTCTTT. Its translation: CASSYGGVGVNTEAFF.

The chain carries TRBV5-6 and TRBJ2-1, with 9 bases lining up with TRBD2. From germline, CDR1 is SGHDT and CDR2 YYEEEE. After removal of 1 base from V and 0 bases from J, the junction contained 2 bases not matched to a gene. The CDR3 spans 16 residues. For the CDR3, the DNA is TGTGCCAGCAGCTTGCTAGCGGGAACCTCCTACAATGAGCAGTTCTTC. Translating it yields CASSLLAGTSYNEQFF.

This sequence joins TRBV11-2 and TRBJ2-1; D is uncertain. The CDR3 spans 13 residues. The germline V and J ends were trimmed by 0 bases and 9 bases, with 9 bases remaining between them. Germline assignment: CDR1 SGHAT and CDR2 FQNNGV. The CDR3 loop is CASSLEPTSEQFF. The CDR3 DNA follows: TGTGCCAGCAGCTTAGAACCTACGAGTGAGCAGTTCTTC.

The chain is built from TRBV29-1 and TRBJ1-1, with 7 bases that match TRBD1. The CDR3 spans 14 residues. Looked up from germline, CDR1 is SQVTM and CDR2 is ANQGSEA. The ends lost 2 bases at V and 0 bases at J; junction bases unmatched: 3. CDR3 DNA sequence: TGCAGCGTTGAACGGGACAGCATGAACACTGAAGCTTTCTTT. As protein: CSVERDSMNTEAFF.

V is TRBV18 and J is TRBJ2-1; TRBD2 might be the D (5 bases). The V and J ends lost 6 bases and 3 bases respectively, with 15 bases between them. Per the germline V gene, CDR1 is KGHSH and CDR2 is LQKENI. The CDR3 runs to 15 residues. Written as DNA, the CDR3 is TGTGCCAGCTCTTCCGGGGTGGCGAACTACAATGAGCAGTTCTTC. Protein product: CASSSGVANYNEQFF.